These 21 T cell receptor beta chains share one sample of origin, sequenced in a study of blood T cells in healthy people across ages. PCR was performed a second time for about 7 to 11 cycles using a sample-barcoded 5' primer and a J-beta primer mix. TCRdb analysed the 5' RACE reads with MiXCR anew, one entry per CDR3 protein. The table lists approximately 1.5 million distinct CDR3 sequences, roughly 43% of them singletons, with around 4% in the top ten. The source material was blood. The origin of the receptors is a woman aged 18-35 years in good health.

The chain has TRBV6-2 or TRBV6-3 and TRBJ2-5; a possible D gene is TRBD2 (6 bases). Near its end, the DNA agrees better with TRBJ2-7, so the J call may be wrong. The CDR3 runs to 14 residues. Germline CDR1 MNHEY, CDR2 SVGEGT. This chain's CDR3 is CASRGGGPLYEQYF. CDR3 nucleotide sequence: TGTGCCAGCCGGGGTGGAGGGCCCCTCTACGAGCAGTACTTC.

This clonotype has more than one count but fewer than ten. The chain uses TRBV24-1 and TRBJ2-1; 13 nucleotides align to TRBD2. V lost 3 bases and J lost 8; bases outside the gene matches: 9. The CDR3 sequence is 17 residues long. The germline V gene encodes CDR1 KGHDR and CDR2 SFDVKD. CDR3 sequence: CATSDGLLAGGTDEQFF. The CDR3 DNA is TGTGCCACCAGTGATGGGTTACTAGCGGGAGGGACAGATGAGCAGTTCTTC.

The genes are TRBV30 and TRBJ2-1, with unresolved D. V lost 3 bases, J lost 1 base, and 10 bases lay in between. The germline gives CDR1 GTSNPN, CDR2 SVGIG (reference sequence). The CDR3 is 14 residues long. The CDR3 region has the DNA TGTGCCTGGAGATGGAGCGCGTCCTACAATGAGCAGTTCTTC. This translates into CAWRWSASYNEQFF.

This chain links TRBV7-2 with TRBJ2-2; a weak D match, TRBD2 (5 bases). The CDR3 spans 16 residues. V was clipped by 2 bases and J by 6 bases, with 16 bases between them. Germline V gives CDR1 SGHTA, CDR2 FQGNSA. The CDR3 DNA is TGTGCCAGCAGCTTATTGACTACCGTCTCGGCCGGGGAGCTGTTTTTT. This gives the protein CASSLLTTVSAGELFF. Drawing the rest from reference TRBV7-2 and TRBJ2-2, the complete variable domain is GAGVSQSPSNKVTEKGKDVELRCDPISGHTALYWYRQSLGQGLEFLIYFQGNSAPDKSGLPSDRFSAERTGGSVSTLTIQRTQQEDSAVYLCASSLLTTVSAGELFFGEGSRLTVL.

The chain combines TRBV4-1 with TRBJ2-7; 11 bases match TRBD1. From germline, CDR1 is MGHRA and CDR2 YSYEKL. CDR3 size: 16 residues. V was pared by 6 bases and J by 3 bases, with 10 bases of the junction left unmatched. The chain's CDR3 is CASSQPPGQGVYEQYF. CDR3 coding DNA: TGCGCCAGCAGTCAACCCCCGGGACAGGGGGTCTACGAGCAGTACTTC.

This clonotype showed up just a few times. V usage is TRBV20-1 and J usage is TRBJ1-1, with 7 bases matching TRBD1. This CDR3 has 14 amino acids. Per germline, CDR1 DFQATT and CDR2 SNEGSKA (reference sequence). V lost 5 bases and J lost 5; bases outside the gene matches: 11. DNA for the CDR3: TGCAGTGCTCCTCGACAGGGACGGGGGACTGAAGCTTTCTTT. Its protein is CSAPRQGRGTEAFF.

The chain links TRBV6-5 to TRBJ2-1, with 10 bases aligning to TRBD2. Trimming at V came to 2 bases and at J to 8 bases, leaving 6 bases not matched to a gene. Germline CDR1 reads MNHEY; CDR2 reads SVGAGI. The CDR3 sequence is 15 residues long. CDR3 loop: CASSYGAGGRYEQFF. The CDR3 DNA reads TGTGCCAGCAGTTACGGAGCGGGGGGGCGGTATGAGCAGTTCTTC.

This clonotype was found a few times. The CDR3 spells CASNTGFTGELFF. In DNA form, the CDR3 reads TGTGCCAGCAACACAGGGTTCACCGGGGAGCTGTTTTTT. This chain uses TRBV6-6 with TRBJ2-2; a possible D gene is TRBD1 (6 bases). V dropped 7 bases and J dropped 4 bases, with 10 bases sitting between them. The germline V gene has CDR1 MNHNY and CDR2 SVGAGI (reference sequence). The CDR3 covers 13 residues.

The J gene is TRBJ2-1, the V gene TRBV2, with 8 bases identical to TRBD1. CDR1 is SNHLY and CDR2 is FYNNEI in the germline V gene. V was pared by 10 bases and J by 6 bases, with 8 bases of the junction left unmatched. The CDR3 is made up of 13 amino acids. The CDR3 nucleotides are TGTGCCAACACTGGACAGGGAGGCAATGAGCAGTTCTTC. Translating gives CANTGQGGNEQFF. The full variable domain, completed using reference TRBV2 and TRBJ2-1, is EPEVTQTPSHQVTQMGQEVILRCVPISNHLYFYWYRQILGQKVEFLVSFYNNEISEKSEIFDDQFSVERPDGSNFTLKIRSTKLEDSAMYFCANTGQGGNEQFFGPGTRLTVL.

The rearrangement joins TRBV29-1 to TRBJ1-4, with TRBD1 as a possible D gene (5 bases). This CDR3 is built from 13 residues. Germline V gene sequence: CDR1 SQVTM, CDR2 ANQGSEA. V lost 5 bases to trimming and J lost 8 bases, with 15 bases between them. This chain's CDR3 is CSVRWPGEEKLFF. For the CDR3, the DNA is TGCAGCGTTCGGTGGCCGGGGGAAGAAAAACTGTTTTTT.

The gene calls are TRBV6-2 or TRBV6-3 and TRBJ2-4, with D perhaps matching TRBD1 (6 bases). Germline V gives CDR1 MNHEY, CDR2 SVGEGT. V was cut by 0 bases and J by 3 bases, with 12 bases left in between. This CDR3 has 16 amino acids. CDR3 sequence: CASSYSGARGKNIQYF. The CDR3 coding sequence is TGTGCCAGCAGTTACTCGGGGGCCCGAGGCAAAAACATTCAGTACTTC.

This clonotype was detected a few times. This could be a read error, since a much larger clone is one nucleotide away. The V call is TRBV9, the J call TRBJ2-1; no definite D call. This CDR3 region has 11 residues. Germline V gene data show CDR1 as SGDLS and CDR2 as YYNGEE. The ends were cut back, 0 bases at V and 8 bases at J, with 3 bases in the middle. The CDR3 here is CASSVADEQFF. The CDR3 DNA sequence: TGTGCCAGCAGCGTAGCTGATGAGCAGTTCTTC.

This rearrangement joins TRBV7-9 to TRBJ1-1, with D possibly matching TRBD1 (5 bases). The CDR3 has 14 amino acids. Germline lookup yields CDR1 SEHNR and CDR2 FQNEAQ (reference sequence). V lost 4 bases, J lost 1 base, and 10 bases lay in between. The CDR3 coding sequence is TGTGCCAGCAGCTGGGGGATCGGGAACACTGAAGCTTTCTTT. Its translation: CASSWGIGNTEAFF.

The chain combines TRBV5-6 with TRBJ1-6; no definite D call. CDR1 SGHDT and CDR2 YYEEEE come from the germline V gene. Trimming removed 3 bases from V and 6 bases from J, with 19 bases in between. This CDR3 has 17 amino acids. CDR3 sequence reads: CASSSTTGPFLNSPLHF. CDR3 sequence (DNA): TGTGCCAGCAGCTCGACCACTGGCCCGTTTCTTAATTCACCCCTCCACTTT.

As regards this clonotype: A junction end diverges from the germline sequence, so it may reflect a read error. This chain connects TRBV5-1 to TRBJ1-6; D call uncertain. The CDR3 length is 19 residues. Per germline, CDR1 SGHRS and CDR2 YFSETQ. The CDR3, as DNA: TGCGCCAGCAGCTTGGGAACCGACTCCCGGGCATCCTATAATTCACCCCCCCACTTT. As protein: CASSLGTDSRASYNSPPHF.

The chain recombines TRBV30 with TRBJ2-7, with D perhaps TRBD2 (6 bases). This CDR3 comprises 17 residues. Germline V gene sequence: CDR1 GTSNPN, CDR2 SVGIG (reference sequence). V lost 7 bases and J 3 bases, leaving 28 bases between the germline ends. CDR3 DNA sequence: TGTGCCTCAGAAGTGCGGGGAGACGAGCAAAGTCGCTACGAGCAGTACTTC. It is translated as CASEVRGDEQSRYEQYF. Full variable domain (outside the CDR3, taken from reference TRBV30 and TRBJ2-7): SQTIHQWPATLVQPVGSPLSLECTVEGTSNPNLYWYRQAAGRGLQLLFYSVGIGQISSEVPQNLSASRPQDRQFILSSKKLLLSDSGFYLCASEVRGDEQSRYEQYFGPGTRLTVT.

A word on this clonotype: Its ends do not fully match the called genes, so a read error is possible. The DNA for the CDR3 is TGCAGCGGTGAAGATCCAGGGAAGGGAGTCGAGCAGTACTTC. Translation: CSGEDPGKGVEQYF. The chain joins TRBV29-1 to TRBJ2-4, with D tentatively TRBD1 or TRBD2 (5 bases each). The J call may be faulty, since TRBJ2-7 better matches the DNA end. The CDR3 sequence is 14 residues long. Per germline, CDR1 SQVTM and CDR2 ANQGSEA.

The chain recombines TRBV5-1 with TRBJ1-2; 8 positions match TRBD1. The CDR3 covers 15 residues. V was pared by 3 bases and J by 6 bases, with 10 bases of the junction left unmatched. The germline gives CDR1 SGHRS, CDR2 YFSETQ. The CDR3 sequence: CASSYGQGGSDGYTF. Here the CDR3 DNA reads TGCGCCAGCAGCTACGGACAGGGAGGGTCGGATGGCTACACCTTC.

The chain couples TRBV5-1 to TRBJ2-2; D possibly corresponds to TRBD1 (5 bases). Germline assignment: CDR1 SGHRS and CDR2 YFSETQ. This CDR3 has 15 residues. V lost 8 bases to trimming and J lost 0 bases, with 14 bases between them. The CDR3 bases are TGCGCCAGTCGCCTAACGACAGCGAACACCGGGGAGCTGTTTTTT. Its protein is CASRLTTANTGELFF. Full variable domain (missing parts from reference TRBV5-1 and TRBJ2-2): KAGVTQTPRYLIKTRGQQVTLSCSPISGHRSVSWYQQTPGQGLQFLFEYFSETQRNKGNFPGRFSGRQFSNSRSEMNVSTLELGDSALYLCASRLTTANTGELFFGEGSRLTVL.

This clonotype was detected a few times. The rearrangement uses TRBV3-1 and TRBJ1-1, with D hard to call. The germline V gene has CDR1 LGHDT and CDR2 YNNKEL (reference sequence). V lost 1 base to trimming and J lost 5 bases, with 8 bases between them. There are 13 residues in the CDR3. CDR3 nucleotide sequence: TGTGCCAGCAGCCAAGGGGTGGTAACTGAAGCTTTCTTT. As protein: CASSQGVVTEAFF.

This clonotype has at least ten counts. The gene calls are TRBV6-5 and TRBJ2-3; D is ambiguous. With 6 bases removed from V and 4 bases from J, the gap between germline ends came to 8 bases. The CDR3 is made up of 12 amino acids. The germline V gene encodes CDR1 MNHEY and CDR2 SVGAGI. The CDR3 bases are TGTGCCAGCAGGTCTCTATCAGATACGCAGTATTTT. Its translation: CASRSLSDTQYF.